This entry lists 2 T cell receptor beta chains sequenced from one sample in a study of T cell responses to AZD1222 COVID-19 vaccine. Measured with immunoSEQ multiplex PCR; TCRdb has only the in-frame clones, and not every one. The data contain 150,000 or so clones, roughly nine tenths of them singletons. The sample here was peripheral blood, taken on day 0 of AZD1222 vaccination. The receptors shown here come from an adult in good health.

The chain links TRBV19 to TRBJ1-6; 7 nucleotides agree with TRBD1. V lost 3 bases to trimming and J lost 7 bases; unmatched junction nucleotides: 6. The germline V gene has CDR1 LNHDA and CDR2 SQIVND (reference sequence). There are 15 residues in the CDR3. CDR3 DNA: TGTGCCAGTAGTATTGGGGACAGTAAAAATTCACCCCTCCACTTT. It yields the protein CASSIGDSKNSPLHF.

This chain joins TRBV7-9 and TRBJ2-6; D gene unclear. Trimming took 6 bases from V and 0 from J, leaving 6 bases between them. CDR1 is SEHNR and CDR2 is FQNEAQ in the germline V gene (reference sequence). The CDR3 contains 14 residues. The DNA for the CDR3 is TGTGCCAGCAGTTACTACTCTGGGGCCAACGTCCTGACTTTC. Its translation: CASSYYSGANVLTF.